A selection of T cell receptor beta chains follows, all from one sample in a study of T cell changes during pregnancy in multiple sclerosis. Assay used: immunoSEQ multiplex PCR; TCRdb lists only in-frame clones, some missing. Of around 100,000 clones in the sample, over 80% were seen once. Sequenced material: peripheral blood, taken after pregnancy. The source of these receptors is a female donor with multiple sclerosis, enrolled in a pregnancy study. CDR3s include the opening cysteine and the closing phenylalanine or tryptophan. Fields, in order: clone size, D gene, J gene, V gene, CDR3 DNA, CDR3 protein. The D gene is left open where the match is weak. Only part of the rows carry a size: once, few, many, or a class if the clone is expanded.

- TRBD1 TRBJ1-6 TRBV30 TGTGCCTCATCGACAGGGAACAATTCACCCCTCCACTTT CASSTGNNSPLHF
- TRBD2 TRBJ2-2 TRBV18 TGTGCCAGCTCGCCTACTAGCGGAAACACCGGGGAGCTGTTTTTT CASSPTSGNTGELFF
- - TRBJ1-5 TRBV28 TGTGCCAGCAGTTTGGGGGCTCGGCCCCAGCATTTT CASSLGARPQHF
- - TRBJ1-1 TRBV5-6 TGTGCCAGCAGCCCTCGCGACAGGCTGAACACTGAAGCTTTCTTT CASSPRDRLNTEAFF
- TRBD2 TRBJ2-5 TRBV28 TGTGCCAGCAGTTTGCTAGCGGGAGTTTCGGTGTACGAGACCCAGTACTTC CASSLLAGVSVYETQYF
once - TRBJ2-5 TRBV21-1 TGTGCCAGCAGCATCCAACAGGGGACGGAAGAGACCCAGTACTTC CASSIQQGTEETQYF
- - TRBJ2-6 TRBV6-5 TGTGCCAGCAGTTACTCACTATCAACCAACGTCCTGACTTTC CASSYSLSTNVLTF
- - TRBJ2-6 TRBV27 TGTGCCAGCAGTCCTCGTATTTTCAGGCAAGCCAACGTCCTGACTTTC CASSPRIFRQANVLTF
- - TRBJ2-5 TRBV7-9 TGTGCCAGCAGCTTGTCCAGGGGCCAAGAGACCCAGTACTTC CASSLSRGQETQYF
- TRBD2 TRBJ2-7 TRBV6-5 TGTGCCAGCCGTGGACTAGCGGGAGGCTCCTACGAGCAGTACTTC CASRGLAGGSYEQYF
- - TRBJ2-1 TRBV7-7 TGTGCTAGCAGCTTAGCTAGCAGCTCCTACAATGAGCAGTTCTTC CASSLASSSYNEQFF
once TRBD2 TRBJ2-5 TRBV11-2 TGTGCCAGCAGCTCTAGCGGGGGGACGGAAGAGACCCAGTACTTC CASSSSGGTEETQYF
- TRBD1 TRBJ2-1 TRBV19 TGTGCCAGTAGTATAGATCCCGGGACAGGGTGGAATGAGCAGTTCTTC CASSIDPGTGWNEQFF
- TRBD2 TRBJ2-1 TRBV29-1 TGCAGCGTCCGGGGGACTAGCGGGAGTCTAGATGAGCAGTTCTTC CSVRGTSGSLDEQFF
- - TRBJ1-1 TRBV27 TGTGCCAGCAACTTCCGTGGGGGGACCAACCTAGCTTTCTTT CASNFRGGTNLAFF
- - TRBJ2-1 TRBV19 TGTGCCAGTAGTATAGAAACGGCGGGCAATGAGCAGTTCTTC CASSIETAGNEQFF
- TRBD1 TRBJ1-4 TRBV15 TGTGCCACCAGCAGGGGCCCGACAGGGGGAAGTGAAAAACTGTTTTTT CATSRGPTGGSEKLFF
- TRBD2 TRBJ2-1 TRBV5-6 TGTGCCAGCAGGGGACCGGGACTAGCCCTCTATGAGCAGTTCTTC CASRGPGLALYEQFF
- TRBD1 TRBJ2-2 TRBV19 TGTGCCAGTAGTCCGGGTCCCGGGACAGGGATCGGGGAGCTGTTTTTT CASSPGPGTGIGELFF
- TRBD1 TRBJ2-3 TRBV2 TGTGCCAGCAGTGAGGACAGGGGTAGCACAGATACGCAGTATTTT CASSEDRGSTDTQYF
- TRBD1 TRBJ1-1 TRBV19 TGTGCCAGTGACAGGGGCTTGAACACTGAAGCTTTCTTT CASDRGLNTEAFF
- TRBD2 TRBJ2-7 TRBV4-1 TGCGCCAGCAGCCAAGATGTGGCTAGCGGGAGCTCTGACGAGCAGTACTTC CASSQDVASGSSDEQYF
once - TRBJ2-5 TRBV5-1 TGCGCCAGCAGCTTCGGAGGTTTGGGAAACAGACAAGAGACCCAGTACTTC CASSFGGLGNRQETQYF
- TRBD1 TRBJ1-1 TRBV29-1 TGCAGCGTTGTAGAGGGGGCCGGCACTGAAGCTTTCTTT CSVVEGAGTEAFF
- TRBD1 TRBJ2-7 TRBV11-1 TGTGCCAGCAGCCAACAGGGGGCCGAGCAGTACTTC CASSQQGAEQYF
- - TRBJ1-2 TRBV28 TGTGCCAGCAGTTTCACCAAGGCAGGGCTTGGCTACACCTTC CASSFTKAGLGYTF
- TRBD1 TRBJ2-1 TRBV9 TGTGCCAGCAGCCAACGGACAGGGACCAATGAGCAGTTCTTC CASSQRTGTNEQFF
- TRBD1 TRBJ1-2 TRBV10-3 TGTGCCATCAGTGACTTAATGGAGGGGACAGAAAGCTATGGCTACACCTTC CAISDLMEGTESYGYTF
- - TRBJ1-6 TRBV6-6 TGTGCCAGCAGGGACAGATCTCTAAATTCACCCCTCCACTTT CASRDRSLNSPLHF
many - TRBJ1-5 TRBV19 TGTGCCAGTACTCTCCGGGGAAGCAATCAGCCCCAGCATTTT CASTLRGSNQPQHF
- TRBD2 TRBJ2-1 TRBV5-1 TGCGCCAGCAGCTTGGCCAGCGGGAGGTACAATGAGCAGTTCTTC CASSLASGRYNEQFF
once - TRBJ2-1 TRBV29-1 TGCAGCGTTGGGCAGGTCGTTGGAAATGAGCAGTTCTTC CSVGQVVGNEQFF
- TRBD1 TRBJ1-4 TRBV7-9 TGTGCCAGCAGCTTACTTGACAGGGTATACGAAAAACTGTTTTTT CASSLLDRVYEKLFF
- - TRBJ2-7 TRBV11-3 TGTGCCAGCAGCTTAGAAAGGGGATCCTACGAGCAGTACTTC CASSLERGSYEQYF
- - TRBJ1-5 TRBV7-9 TGTGCCAGCAGCTTCAAAGAGGGTCAGCCCCAGCATTTT CASSFKEGQPQHF
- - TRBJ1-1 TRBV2 TGTGCCAGCAAGTCCGGGTTGTTGAACACTGAAGCTTTCTTT CASKSGLLNTEAFF
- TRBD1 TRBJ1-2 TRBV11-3 TGTGCCAGCAGCGCGAACCAAATGACAGGGGGAACGGGAGGCTACACCTTC CASSANQMTGGTGGYTF
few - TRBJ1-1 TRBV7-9 TGTGCCAGCAGCTCCCGACCCCTGGGGGCTACAACTGAAGCTTTCTTT CASSSRPLGATTEAFF
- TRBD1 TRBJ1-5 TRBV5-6 TGTGCCAGCAGCTTGAGTTCTCTGACAGGGAGGAATCAGCCCCAGCATTTT CASSLSSLTGRNQPQHF
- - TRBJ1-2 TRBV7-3 TGTGCCAGCAGCCCACAGGGTAACGGCGATGGCTACACCTTC CASSPQGNGDGYTF
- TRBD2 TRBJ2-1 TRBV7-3 TGTGCCAGCAGCTCGGGACTAGCGGGAGGTAATGAGCAGTTCTTC CASSSGLAGGNEQFF
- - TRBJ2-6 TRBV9 TGTGCCAGCAGCGTAGGACCAGGGTCTAACTCTGGGGCCAACGTCCTGACTTTC CASSVGPGSNSGANVLTF
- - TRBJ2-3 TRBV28 TGTGCCAGCAGGGGGCCGGGGGACACAGATACGCAGTATTTT CASRGPGDTDTQYF
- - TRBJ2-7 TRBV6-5 TGTGCCAGCAGTCCCACGTCAGACGAGCAGTACTTC CASSPTSDEQYF
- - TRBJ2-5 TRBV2 TGTGCCAGCAGTGTGGTGCCGAGCGCGCGAGGCGGAGAGACCCAGTACTTC CASSVVPSARGGETQYF
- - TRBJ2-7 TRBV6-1 TGTGCCAGCAGTGAGGTGAACGGTATAACCTACGAGCAGTACTTC CASSEVNGITYEQYF
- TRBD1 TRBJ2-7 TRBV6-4 TGTGCCAGCAGTGACTCGAGCAAATGGGACAGGGGCTACGAGCAGTACTTC CASSDSSKWDRGYEQYF
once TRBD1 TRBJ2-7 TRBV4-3 TGCGCCAGCAGCCAAGGGACAGGGGATTACGAGCAGTACTTC CASSQGTGDYEQYF
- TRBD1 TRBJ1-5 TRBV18 TGTGCCAGCTCAAGCCGACAGGGGAGTTGGCAGCCCCAGCATTTT CASSSRQGSWQPQHF
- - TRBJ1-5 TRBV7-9 TGTGCCAGCAGCTTAGCGCGGGGGGAAGGAGTTGAACAGCCCCAGCATTTT CASSLARGEGVEQPQHF
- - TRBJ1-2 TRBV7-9 TGTGCCAGCAGCTTAGGTCTTGGACAGAAGGGCTACACCTTC CASSLGLGQKGYTF
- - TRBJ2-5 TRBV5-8 TGTGCCAGCAGCGCGGGACAGAACCAAGAGACCCAGTACTTC CASSAGQNQETQYF